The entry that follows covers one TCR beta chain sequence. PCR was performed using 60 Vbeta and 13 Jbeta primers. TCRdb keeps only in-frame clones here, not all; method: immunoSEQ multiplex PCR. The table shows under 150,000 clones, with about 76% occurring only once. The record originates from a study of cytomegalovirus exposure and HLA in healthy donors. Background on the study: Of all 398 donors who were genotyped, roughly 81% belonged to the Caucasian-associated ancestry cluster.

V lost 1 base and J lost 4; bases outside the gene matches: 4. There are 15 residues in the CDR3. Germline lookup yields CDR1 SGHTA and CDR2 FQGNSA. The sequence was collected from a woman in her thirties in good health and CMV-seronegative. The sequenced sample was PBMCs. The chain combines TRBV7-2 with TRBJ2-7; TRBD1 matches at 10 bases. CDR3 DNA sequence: TGTGCCAGCAGCTTAGAAGGGACAGGGGCGTACGAGCAGTACTTC. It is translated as CASSLEGTGAYEQYF.